Each of the 22 T cell receptor beta chains below was sequenced from the same sample in a study of CD8+CD57+ T cells in acquired aplastic anemia (dated by TCRdb to 2017 to 2018). The run used an Illumina HiSeq 2000. Genomic DNA served as template for TCR beta VDJ combination and CDR3 sequence profiling. TCRdb took the public reads, trimmed them with fastp at Q25, ran MiXCR for clone calling and kept in-frame beta chains. One record per CDR3 amino acid sequence lists the most common genes and DNA. For this sample the table gives around 170,000 distinct CDR3 sequences, of which just over 45% were detected only once. The ten largest account for about 2.9% of the sample. The sample consisted of sorted CD4+, CD8+, or CD8+CD57+ T cells (not recorded which) from PBMCs. Receptors were obtained from a human donor in good health.

The gene calls are TRBV2 and TRBJ1-5, with a weak D call TRBD1 (6 bases). The V and J ends lost 6 bases and 4 bases respectively, with 13 bases between them. Germline V CDR1 and CDR2: SNHLY, FYNNEI. The CDR3 length is 14 residues. This CDR3 reads CASREGQGNQPQHF. The DNA for the CDR3 is TGTGCCAGCAGGGAGGGACAAGGGAATCAGCCCCAGCATTTT.

The rearrangement joins TRBV27 to TRBJ2-7, with D uncertain. There are 11 residues in the CDR3. In germline, CDR1 is MNHEY, CDR2 SMNVEV (reference sequence). Trimming removed 4 bases at V and 6 bases at J, with 7 bases between. CDR3 sequence reads: CASSSGPEQYF. In DNA, the CDR3 is TGTGCCAGCAGTTCTGGGCCCGAGCAGTACTTC.

This clonotype was counted a few times. This chain joins TRBV28 and TRBJ2-7, with TRBD1 identical over 11 bases. The junction had 13 bases not matched to a gene; V was cut back by 8 bases and J by 1 base. CDR1 and CDR2 (germline): MDHEN, SYDVKM. The CDR3 sequence is 17 residues long. The CDR3 here is CASGPWTDRGLSYEQYF. Written as DNA, the CDR3 is TGTGCCAGCGGACCGTGGACGGACAGGGGGCTTTCCTACGAGCAGTACTTC.

This clonotype was seen just once. The junction departs from the called germline gene at one end, perhaps through a read error. V is TRBV5-4 and J is TRBJ1-1; D not resolved. CDR1 is SGHNT, CDR2 YYREEE, per germline (reference sequence). CDR3 length equals 13 residues. CDR3 sequence reads: CASRLDVNTEAFF. The CDR3, as DNA: TGTGCCAGCAGGTTGGACGTGAACACTGAAGCTTTCTTT.

The rearrangement links TRBV29-1 to TRBJ2-1, with D unresolved. CDR1 and CDR2 from the germline V gene are SQVTM and ANQGSEA. V was shortened by 3 bases and J by 4 bases, with 7 bases between the two germline ends. The CDR3 is 12 residues long. The CDR3 here is CSVDSNYNEQFF. The CDR3 nucleotides are TGCAGCGTTGATTCCAATTACAATGAGCAGTTCTTC.

This chain connects TRBV2 to TRBJ1-5; weak D call: TRBD1 (5 bases). The germline V gene has CDR1 SNHLY and CDR2 FYNNEI. This CDR3 comprises 15 residues. V was trimmed by 6 bases and J by 3 bases, leaving 15 bases between them. CDR3 region: CASRVDSAPNQPQHF. In nucleotides, the CDR3 is TGTGCCAGCAGGGTAGACAGTGCCCCCAATCAGCCCCAGCATTTT.

About this clonotype: This CDR3 is missing its conserved last phenylalanine or tryptophan, likely due to a read error. The genes are TRBV25-1 and TRBJ2-1; D is perhaps TRBD1 (5 bases). In germline, CDR1 is MGHDK, CDR2 SYGVNS. The CDR3 contains 16 residues. CDR3 amino acids: CASSVVRAVVYNEQFY. In DNA form, the CDR3 reads TGTGCCAGTAGTGTAGTCAGGGCAGTTGTCTACAATGAGCAGTTCTAC.

This clonotype was recorded many times. The J gene is TRBJ2-6, the V gene TRBV24-1; D is unresolved. The germline CDR1 and CDR2 sequences are KGHDR and SFDVKD. The CDR3 is 20 residues long. Trimming pared 4 bases from V and 0 bases from J, leaving 21 bases between. CDR3 amino acids: CATSDSFGGPVSSGANVLTF. CDR3 nucleotides: TGTGCCACCAGTGACTCCTTCGGTGGACCGGTCTCCTCTGGGGCCAACGTCCTGACTTTC.

As regards this clonotype: A much larger clone sits a single nucleotide away, making a read error possible. The gene calls are TRBV7-9 and TRBJ1-4; 9 bases line up with TRBD1. CDR3 length: 16 amino acids. CDR1 and CDR2 (germline): SEHNR, FQNEAQ (reference sequence). In nucleotides, the CDR3 is TGTGCCAGCAGCTTAGGGCTGGGACAGGGTGGCGAAAAACTGTCTTTT. It codes for CASSLGLGQGGEKLSF.

V is TRBV7-8 and J is TRBJ1-5; D gene ambiguous. The CDR3 length is 15 residues. The V gene lost 6 bases and the J gene lost 0 bases, with 12 bases spanning the gap. Germline V gives CDR1 SGHVS, CDR2 FQNEAQ. The CDR3 DNA is TGTGCCAGCAGTCCTACGGAGTATAGCAATCAGCCCCAGCATTTT. This gives the protein CASSPTEYSNQPQHF.

The CDR3 DNA reads as TGTGCCATCAGTGAGTCGACTCCGAAGACCCAGTACTTC. It specifies CAISESTPKTQYF. This chain connects TRBV10-3 to TRBJ2-5, with D unclear. Trimming removed 0 bases from V and 6 bases from J, with 8 bases in between. CDR3 size: 13 residues. Germline V gene data show CDR1 as ENHRY and CDR2 as SYGVKD.

The V gene is TRBV19, the J gene TRBJ1-1; weak D call: TRBD1 (6 bases). Deletions cut 7 bases from V and 4 bases from J, with 16 bases between. Per the germline V gene, CDR1 is LNHDA and CDR2 is SQIVND (reference sequence). CDR3 length equals 14 residues. The CDR3 DNA sequence: TGTGCCAGTACCCTCTTTGGGGGCGGCACTGAAGCTTTCTTT. The encoded protein is CASTLFGGGTEAFF.

This clonotype was observed at least ten times. This chain joins TRBV24-1 and TRBJ2-2; the D gene could be TRBD1 or TRBD2 (5 bases each). The CDR3 has 14 amino acids. The V and J ends lost 7 bases and 5 bases respectively, with 13 bases between them. Germline loops: CDR1 KGHDR, CDR2 SFDVKD. The CDR3 nucleotides are TGTGCCACCAGATCTAGGGGAGCGACCGGGGAGCTGTTTTTT. Encoded protein: CATRSRGATGELFF.

The gene calls are TRBV11-1 and TRBJ2-3; D is unresolved. The CDR3 extends over 16 amino acids. Germline CDR1 is SGHAT and CDR2 is FQDESV (reference sequence). Trimming removed 1 base from V and 0 bases from J, with 11 bases in between. This CDR3 is CASSLGAVDSTDTQYF. The CDR3 region has the DNA TGTGCCAGCAGCTTAGGGGCAGTGGATAGCACAGATACGCAGTATTTT.

The chain carries TRBV2 and TRBJ2-3; a possible D gene is TRBD2 (5 bases). CDR1 and CDR2 from the germline V gene are SNHLY and FYNNEI. CDR3 length: 14 amino acids. The V and J ends lost 3 bases and 6 bases respectively, with 13 bases between them. This CDR3 is CASSDLARGDTQYF. CDR3 DNA: TGTGCCAGCAGTGATCTTGCGAGAGGGGATACGCAGTATTTT. Together with reference TRBV2 and TRBJ2-3, the CDR3 gives the full variable domain: EPEVTQTPSHQVTQMGQEVILRCVPISNHLYFYWYRQILGQKVEFLVSFYNNEISEKSEIFDDQFSVERPDGSNFTLKIRSTKLEDSAMYFCASSDLARGDTQYFGPGTRLTVL.

The CDR3 DNA reads as TGTGCCAGCAGCTTCCAGGACGGGACCTACAATGAGCAGTTCTTC. Amino acids: CASSFQDGTYNEQFF. This sequence joins TRBV5-4 and TRBJ2-1, with D perhaps matching TRBD2 (5 bases). This CDR3 region has 15 residues. The V end was cut by 2 bases, the J end by 2 bases, with 11 bases between. Germline CDR1 and CDR2: SGHNT and YYREEE (reference sequence).

In its sample, this clonotype was seen once. The chain is built from TRBV2 and TRBJ1-3; D gene unclear. Germline CDR1 is SNHLY and CDR2 is FYNNEI. This CDR3 comprises 11 residues. Trimming left V 6 bases short and J 3 bases short, with 3 bases between. CDR3 protein: CASRGGNTIYF. The CDR3, as DNA: TGTGCCAGCAGGGGTGGAAACACCATATATTTT.

The V gene is TRBV6-2 or TRBV6-3, the J gene TRBJ2-2; perhaps TRBD2 as D (5 bases). CDR3 length equals 14 residues. The germline gives CDR1 MNHEY, CDR2 SVGEGT. With 3 bases removed from V and 3 bases from J, the gap between germline ends came to 8 bases. The CDR3 is CASSYRGYTGELFF. CDR3 DNA sequence: TGTGCCAGCAGTTATCGGGGTTACACCGGGGAGCTGTTTTTT.

This chain uses TRBV10-3 with TRBJ1-1; D gene unclear. The length of the CDR3 is 16 residues. Germline CDR1 reads ENHRY; CDR2 reads SYGVKD. Between the trimmed V and J ends, which lost 2 bases and 0 bases, there was a span of 13 bases. CDR3 amino acids: CAISEGHDSMNTEAFF. The CDR3 DNA reads as TGTGCCATCAGTGAGGGTCACGACTCCATGAACACTGAAGCTTTCTTT.

The chain uses TRBV15 and TRBJ2-3; no reliable D call. The CDR3 consists of 13 residues. CDR1 is LNHNV and CDR2 is YYDKDF in the germline V gene (reference sequence). The germline V and J ends were trimmed by 1 base and 4 bases, with 6 bases remaining between them. This CDR3 is CATSRGRADTQYF. The CDR3 coding sequence is TGTGCCACCAGCAGAGGAAGGGCAGATACGCAGTATTTT.

In its sample, this clonotype was seen a few times. The chain uses TRBV24-1 and TRBJ1-2, with D possibly matching TRBD1 (5 bases). The V gene's germline CDR1 is KGHDR and CDR2 SFDVKD. The V and J ends lost 4 bases and 8 bases respectively, with 22 bases between them. The CDR3 is 16 amino acids. The DNA of the CDR3 is TGTGCCACCAGTGAAGGGGTGTCCCCGTGGGGCGGAGGCTACACCTTC. Protein sequence: CATSEGVSPWGGGYTF.

There are many counts of this clonotype. V gene TRBV5-1 combines with J gene TRBJ1-2, with 9 bases identical to TRBD1. V shed 0 bases, J shed 5 bases, and the junction held 2 bases outside the gene matches. The CDR3 runs 14 residues. CDR1 is SGHRS and CDR2 is YFSETQ in the germline V gene. CDR3 residues: CASSLGTGAYGYTF. DNA of the CDR3: TGCGCCAGCAGCTTGGGGACAGGGGCTTATGGCTACACCTTC.